What follows is one T cell receptor beta chain and its context. The antigen is undetermined. CDR3 length equals 14 residues. The germline V gene has CDR1 MNHNS and CDR2 SASEGT. V was pared by 4 bases and J by 4 bases, with 5 bases of the junction left unmatched. The assay that was used to sequence DNA from cultured CD4+ T cells was the Oncomine TCR Beta short-read assay. Each CDR3 protein gets one entry after TCRdb re-called the PCR reads with MiXCR. The table includes more than 15,000 distinct CDR3 sequences, approximately 58% detected once. These data belong to a study of vaccination and CD4 T cells after COVID-19. Stated treatment: approximately nine-day PBMC culture with coronavirus spike peptide pools or control peptides (ViraFEST assay).

This specimen was cultured CD4+ T cells from blood, taken after SARS-CoV-2 vaccination. The clonotype originates from a human donor with COVID-19. The J gene is TRBJ1-2, the V gene TRBV6-1; the match to TRBD1 covers 8 bases. The DNA of the CDR3 is TGTGCCAGCAGTGCGACAGGGGAGGGCTATGGCTACACCTTC. Translated: CASSATGEGYGYTF.